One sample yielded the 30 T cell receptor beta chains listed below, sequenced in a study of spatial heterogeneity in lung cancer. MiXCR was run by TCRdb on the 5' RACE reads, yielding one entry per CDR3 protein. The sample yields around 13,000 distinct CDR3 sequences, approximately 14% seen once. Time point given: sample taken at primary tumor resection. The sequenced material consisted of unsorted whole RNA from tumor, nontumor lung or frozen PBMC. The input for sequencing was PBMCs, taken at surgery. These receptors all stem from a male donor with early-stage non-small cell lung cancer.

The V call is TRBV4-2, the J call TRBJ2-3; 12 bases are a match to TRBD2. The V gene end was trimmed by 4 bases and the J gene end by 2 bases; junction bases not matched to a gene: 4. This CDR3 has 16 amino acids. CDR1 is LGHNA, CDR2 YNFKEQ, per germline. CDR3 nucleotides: TGTGCCAGCAGCCCCCGGACTAGCGGGGACACAGATACGCAGTATTTT. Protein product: CASSPRTSGDTDTQYF.

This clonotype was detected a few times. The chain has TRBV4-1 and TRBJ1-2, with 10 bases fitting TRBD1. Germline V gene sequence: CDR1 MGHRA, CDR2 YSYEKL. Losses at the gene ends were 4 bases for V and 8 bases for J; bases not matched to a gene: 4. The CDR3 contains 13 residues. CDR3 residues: CASSRGQGTGYTF. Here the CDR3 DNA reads TGCGCCAGCAGCCGGGGACAGGGGACCGGCTACACCTTC.

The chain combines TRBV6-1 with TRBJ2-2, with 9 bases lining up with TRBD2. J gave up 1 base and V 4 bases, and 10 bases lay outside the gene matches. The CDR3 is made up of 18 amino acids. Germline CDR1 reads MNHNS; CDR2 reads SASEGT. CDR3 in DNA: TGTGCCAGCAGTGGCCCCCTAAGCGGGGGGCAGAACACCGGGGAGCTGTTTTTT. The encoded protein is CASSGPLSGGQNTGELFF.

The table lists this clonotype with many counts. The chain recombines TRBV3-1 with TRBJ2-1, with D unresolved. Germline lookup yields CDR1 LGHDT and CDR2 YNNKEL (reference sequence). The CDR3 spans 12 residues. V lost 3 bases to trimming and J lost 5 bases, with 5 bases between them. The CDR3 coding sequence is TGTGCCAGCAGCCACCGTGACAATGAGCAGTTCTTC. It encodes CASSHRDNEQFF.

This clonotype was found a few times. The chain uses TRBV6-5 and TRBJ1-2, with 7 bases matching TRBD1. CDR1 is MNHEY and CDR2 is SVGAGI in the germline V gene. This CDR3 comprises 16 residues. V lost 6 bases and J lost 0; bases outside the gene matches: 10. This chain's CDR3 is CASSPARDRSNYGYTF. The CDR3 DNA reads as TGTGCCAGCAGCCCAGCCCGGGACAGATCTAACTATGGCTACACCTTC.

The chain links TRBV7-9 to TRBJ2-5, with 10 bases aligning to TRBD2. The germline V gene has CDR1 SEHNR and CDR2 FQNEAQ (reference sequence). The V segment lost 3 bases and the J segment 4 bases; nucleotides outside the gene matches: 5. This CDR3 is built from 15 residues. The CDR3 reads CASSLTGLAVETQYF. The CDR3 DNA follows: TGTGCCAGCAGCTTGACTGGACTAGCGGTAGAGACCCAGTACTTC. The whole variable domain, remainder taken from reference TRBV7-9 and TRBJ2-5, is DTGVSQNPRHKITKRGQNVTFRCDPISEHNRLYWYRQTLGQGPEFLTYFQNEAQLEKSRLLSDRFSAERPKGSFSTLEIQRTEQGDSAMYLCASSLTGLAVETQYFGPGTRLLVL.

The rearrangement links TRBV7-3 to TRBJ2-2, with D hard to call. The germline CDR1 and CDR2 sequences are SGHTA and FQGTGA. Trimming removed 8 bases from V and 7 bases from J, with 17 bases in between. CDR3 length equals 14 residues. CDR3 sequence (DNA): TGTGCCAGCTCCCGAACGGAAGGAGACGGGGAGCTGTTTTTT. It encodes CASSRTEGDGELFF. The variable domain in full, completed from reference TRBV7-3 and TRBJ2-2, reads GAGVSQTPSNKVTEKGKYVELRCDPISGHTALYWYRQSLGQGPEFLIYFQGTGAADDSGLPNDRFFAVRPEGSVSTLKIQRTERGDSAVYLCASSRTEGDGELFFGEGSRLTVL.

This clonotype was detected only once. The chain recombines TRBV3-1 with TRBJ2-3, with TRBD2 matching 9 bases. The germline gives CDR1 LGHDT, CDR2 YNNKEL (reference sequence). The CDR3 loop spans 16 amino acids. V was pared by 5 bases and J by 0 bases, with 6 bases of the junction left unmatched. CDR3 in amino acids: CASSKAAGGSTDTQYF. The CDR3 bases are TGTGCCAGCAGCAAAGCAGCGGGGGGTAGCACAGATACGCAGTATTTT.

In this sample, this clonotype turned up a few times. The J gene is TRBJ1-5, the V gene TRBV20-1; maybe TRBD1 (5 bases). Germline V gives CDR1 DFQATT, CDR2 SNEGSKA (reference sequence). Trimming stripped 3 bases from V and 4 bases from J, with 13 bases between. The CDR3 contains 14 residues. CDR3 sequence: CSARGLRDNQPQHF. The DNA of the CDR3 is TGCAGTGCTAGGGGTCTCAGGGATAATCAGCCCCAGCATTTT.

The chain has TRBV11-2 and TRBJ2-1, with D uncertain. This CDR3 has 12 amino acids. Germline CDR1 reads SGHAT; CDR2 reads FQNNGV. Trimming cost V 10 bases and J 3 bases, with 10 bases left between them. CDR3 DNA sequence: TGTGCCACCCATCGGCTCTACAATGAGCAGTTCTTC. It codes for CATHRLYNEQFF.

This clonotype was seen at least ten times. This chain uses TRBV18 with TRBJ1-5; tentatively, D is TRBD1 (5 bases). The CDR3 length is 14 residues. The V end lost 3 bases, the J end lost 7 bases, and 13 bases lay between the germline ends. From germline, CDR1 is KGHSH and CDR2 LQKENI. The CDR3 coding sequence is TGTGCCAGCTCACCTGACAGTTCCGGGCAGCCCCAGCATTTT. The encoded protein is CASSPDSSGQPQHF.

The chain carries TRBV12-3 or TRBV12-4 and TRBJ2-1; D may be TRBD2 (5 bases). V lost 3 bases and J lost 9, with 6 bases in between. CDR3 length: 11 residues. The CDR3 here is CASSFEGEQFF. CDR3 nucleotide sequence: TGTGCCAGCAGTTTTGAGGGTGAGCAGTTCTTC.

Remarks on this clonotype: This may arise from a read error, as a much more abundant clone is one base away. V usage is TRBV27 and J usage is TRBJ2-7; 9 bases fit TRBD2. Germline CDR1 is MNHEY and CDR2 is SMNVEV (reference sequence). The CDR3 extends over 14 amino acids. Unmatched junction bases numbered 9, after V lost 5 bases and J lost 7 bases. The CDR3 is CASSGYLAGQEQYF. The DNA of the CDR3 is TGTGCCAGCAGTGGGTATCTAGCGGGGCAAGAGCAGTACTTC.

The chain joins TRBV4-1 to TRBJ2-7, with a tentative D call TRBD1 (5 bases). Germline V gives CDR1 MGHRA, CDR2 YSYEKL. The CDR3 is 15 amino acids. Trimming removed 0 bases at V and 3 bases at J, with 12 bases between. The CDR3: CASSQEFAGNYEQYF. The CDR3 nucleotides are TGCGCCAGCAGCCAAGAGTTTGCAGGGAACTACGAGCAGTACTTC.

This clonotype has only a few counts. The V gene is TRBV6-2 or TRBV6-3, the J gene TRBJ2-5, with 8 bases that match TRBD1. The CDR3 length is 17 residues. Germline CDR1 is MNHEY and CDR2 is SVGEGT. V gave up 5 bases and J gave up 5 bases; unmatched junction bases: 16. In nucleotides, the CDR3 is TGTGCCAGCAGTCGCCTTCCGTCGCGACAGGGGTCGGAGACCCAGTACTTC. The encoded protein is CASSRLPSRQGSETQYF.

CDR3 sequence: CASSLDLNSIYTGELFF. The DNA for the CDR3 is TGTGCCAGCAGCTTAGATCTGAATAGCATATACACCGGGGAGCTGTTTTTT. The gene calls are TRBV11-2 and TRBJ2-2; D is unresolved. V lost 0 bases and J lost 3, with 14 bases in between. CDR1 and CDR2 (germline): SGHAT, FQNNGV. The CDR3 is 17 residues long.

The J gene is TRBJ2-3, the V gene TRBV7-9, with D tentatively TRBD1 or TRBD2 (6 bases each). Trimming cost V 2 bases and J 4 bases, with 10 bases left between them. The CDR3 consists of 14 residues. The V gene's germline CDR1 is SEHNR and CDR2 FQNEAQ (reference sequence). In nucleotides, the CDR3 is TGTGCCAGCAGCTTACTCGGGGGCTCAGATACGCAGTATTTT. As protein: CASSLLGGSDTQYF.

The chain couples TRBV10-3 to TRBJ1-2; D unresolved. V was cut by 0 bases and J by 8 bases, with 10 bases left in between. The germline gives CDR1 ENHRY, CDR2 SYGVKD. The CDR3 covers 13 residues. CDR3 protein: CAISESKGYGYTF. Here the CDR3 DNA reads TGTGCCATCAGTGAGTCAAAAGGTTACGGCTACACCTTC.

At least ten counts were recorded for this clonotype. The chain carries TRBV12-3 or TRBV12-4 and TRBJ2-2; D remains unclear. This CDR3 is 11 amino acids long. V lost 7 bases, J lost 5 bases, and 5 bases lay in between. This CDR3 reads CASTLTGELFF. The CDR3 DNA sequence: TGTGCCAGCACCCTGACCGGGGAGCTGTTTTTT.

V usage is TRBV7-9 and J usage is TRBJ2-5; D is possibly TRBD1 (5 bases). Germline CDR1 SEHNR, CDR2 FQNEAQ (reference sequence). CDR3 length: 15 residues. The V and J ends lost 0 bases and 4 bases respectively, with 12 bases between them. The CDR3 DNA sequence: TGTGCCAGCAGCTTAGCCAGGGAACGTTTAGAGACCCAGTACTTC. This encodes CASSLARERLETQYF.

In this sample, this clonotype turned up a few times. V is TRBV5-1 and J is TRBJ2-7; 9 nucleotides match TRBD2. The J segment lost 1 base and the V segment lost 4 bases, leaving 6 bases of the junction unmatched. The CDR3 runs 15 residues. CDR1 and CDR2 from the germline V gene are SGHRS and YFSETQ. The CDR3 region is CASSEVAGASYEQYF. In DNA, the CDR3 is TGCGCCAGCAGCGAAGTAGCGGGGGCTTCCTACGAGCAGTACTTC.

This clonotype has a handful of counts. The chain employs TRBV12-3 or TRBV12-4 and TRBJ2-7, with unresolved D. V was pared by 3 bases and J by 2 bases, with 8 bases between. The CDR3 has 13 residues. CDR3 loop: CASSFYITYEQYF. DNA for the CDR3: TGTGCCAGCAGTTTCTACATAACCTACGAGCAGTACTTC.

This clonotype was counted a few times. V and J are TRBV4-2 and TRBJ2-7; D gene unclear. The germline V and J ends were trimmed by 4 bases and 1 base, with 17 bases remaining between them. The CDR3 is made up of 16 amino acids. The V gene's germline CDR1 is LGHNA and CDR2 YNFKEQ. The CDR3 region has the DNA TGTGCCAGCAGCCCAAGTCTCTTAGACACTTCCTACGAGCAGTACTTC. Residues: CASSPSLLDTSYEQYF.

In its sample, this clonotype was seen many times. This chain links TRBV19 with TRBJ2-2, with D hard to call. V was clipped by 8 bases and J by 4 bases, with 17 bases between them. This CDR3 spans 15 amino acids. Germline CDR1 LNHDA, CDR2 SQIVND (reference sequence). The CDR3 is CASGPAYPGTGELFF. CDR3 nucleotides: TGTGCCAGTGGTCCAGCATACCCCGGCACCGGGGAGCTGTTTTTT.

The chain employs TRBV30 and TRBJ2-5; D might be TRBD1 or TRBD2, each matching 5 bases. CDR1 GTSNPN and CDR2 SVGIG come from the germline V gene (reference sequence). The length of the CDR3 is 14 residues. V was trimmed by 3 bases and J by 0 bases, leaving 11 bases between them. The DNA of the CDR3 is TGTGCCTGGAGCGCAGGGACGTACCAAGAGACCCAGTACTTC. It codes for CAWSAGTYQETQYF. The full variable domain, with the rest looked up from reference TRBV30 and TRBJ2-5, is SQTIHQWPATLVQPVGSPLSLECTVEGTSNPNLYWYRQAAGRGLQLLFYSVGIGQISSEVPQNLSASRPQDRQFILSSKKLLLSDSGFYLCAWSAGTYQETQYFGPGTRLLVL.

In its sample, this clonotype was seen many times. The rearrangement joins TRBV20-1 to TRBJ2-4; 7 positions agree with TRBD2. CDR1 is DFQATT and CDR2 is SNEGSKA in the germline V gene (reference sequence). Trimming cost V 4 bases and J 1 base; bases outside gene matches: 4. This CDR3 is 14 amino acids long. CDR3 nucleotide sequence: TGCAGTGCTACACTAGCGAATGCCAAAAACATTCAGTACTTC. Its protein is CSATLANAKNIQYF.

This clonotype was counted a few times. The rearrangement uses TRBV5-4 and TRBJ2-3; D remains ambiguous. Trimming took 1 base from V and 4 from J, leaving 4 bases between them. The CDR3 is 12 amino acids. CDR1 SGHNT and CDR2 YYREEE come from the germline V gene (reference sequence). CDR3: CASSLFADTQYF. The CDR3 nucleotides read TGTGCCAGCAGCTTGTTTGCAGATACGCAGTATTTT.

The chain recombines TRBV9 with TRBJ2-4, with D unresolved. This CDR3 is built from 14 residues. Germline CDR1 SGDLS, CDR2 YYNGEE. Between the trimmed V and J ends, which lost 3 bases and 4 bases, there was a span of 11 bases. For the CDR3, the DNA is TGTGCCAGCAGCGCTGACTCCGGAAAAAACATTCAGTACTTC. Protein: CASSADSGKNIQYF.

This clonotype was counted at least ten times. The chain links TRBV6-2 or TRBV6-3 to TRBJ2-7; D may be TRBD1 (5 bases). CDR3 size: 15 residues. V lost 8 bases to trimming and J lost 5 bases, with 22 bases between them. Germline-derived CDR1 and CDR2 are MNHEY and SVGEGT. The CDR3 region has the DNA TGTGCCAGCGTCCCCCGTTGGGGCACCGAGGACGAGCAGTACTTC. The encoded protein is CASVPRWGTEDEQYF.

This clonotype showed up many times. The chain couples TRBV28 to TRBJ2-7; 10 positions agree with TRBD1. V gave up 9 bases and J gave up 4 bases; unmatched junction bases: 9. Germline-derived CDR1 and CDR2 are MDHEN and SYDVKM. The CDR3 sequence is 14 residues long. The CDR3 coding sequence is TGTGCCAGTTATACCGGGACAGGGGATTACGAGCAGTACTTC. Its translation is CASYTGTGDYEQYF. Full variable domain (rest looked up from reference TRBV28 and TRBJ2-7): DVKVTQSSRYLVKRTGEKVFLECVQDMDHENMFWYRQDPGLGLRLIYFSYDVKMKEKGDIPEGYSVSREKKERFSLILESASTNQTSMYLCASYTGTGDYEQYFGPGTRLTVT.